This T cell receptor (beta chain) comes out of a study of human T cells and chemical hapten exposure. Regarding the study as a whole: PT1 expanded TCR numbers rose with patch test score.

Looked up from germline, CDR1 is DFQATT and CDR2 is SNEGSKA (reference sequence). CDR3 length equals 11 residues. V was trimmed by 4 bases and J by 6 bases, leaving 9 bases between them. Time point described: pre-sensitization, week 0. Treatment here: therapeutic diphenylcyclopropenone sensitization with weekly scalp DPC. Total RNA came from unfractionated whole blood. TCRdb called the RACE reads again in MiXCR, with one record for every CDR3 protein. In the table there are 380,000 or so distinct CDR3 sequences, around 5.5% of which are singletons. This clonotype was observed a few times. Its target is not known.

J is TRBJ1-2 and V is TRBV20-1; no definite D call. Material: whole blood, obtained in connection with sensitization to the hapten diphenylcyclopropenone (DPC). The origin of this receptor is a young woman with alopecia areata. Some clones in this sample may be carry-over from other donors' samples. This chain's CDR3 is CSATAQHGYTF. The CDR3 bases are TGCAGTGCTACGGCACAGCATGGCTACACCTTC.